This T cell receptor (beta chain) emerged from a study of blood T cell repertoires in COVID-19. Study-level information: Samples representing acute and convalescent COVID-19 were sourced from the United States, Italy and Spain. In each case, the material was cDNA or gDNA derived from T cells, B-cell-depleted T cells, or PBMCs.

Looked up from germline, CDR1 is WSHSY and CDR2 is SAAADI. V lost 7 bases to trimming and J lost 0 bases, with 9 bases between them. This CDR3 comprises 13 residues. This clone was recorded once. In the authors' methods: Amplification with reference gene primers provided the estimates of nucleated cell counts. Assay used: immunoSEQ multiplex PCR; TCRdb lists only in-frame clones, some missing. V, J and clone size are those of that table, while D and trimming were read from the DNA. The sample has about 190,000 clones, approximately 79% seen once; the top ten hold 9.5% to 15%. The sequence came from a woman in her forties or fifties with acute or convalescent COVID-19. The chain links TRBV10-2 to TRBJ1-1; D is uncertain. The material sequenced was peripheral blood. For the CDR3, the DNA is TGCGCCAGCAACTTTATTATGAACACTGAAGCTTTCTTT. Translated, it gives CASNFIMNTEAFF.